The 22 T cell receptor beta chains reported below all come from one sample, sequenced in a study of CD8+CD57+ T cells in acquired aplastic anemia. Investigators profiled TCR beta VDJ and CDR3 from genomic DNA template. A single record per CDR3 protein comes from TCRdb applying MiXCR to the reads. Among 250,000 to 350,000 distinct CDR3 sequences listed, around 60% were seen once. Sequencing was done on a sample of sorted CD4+, CD8+, or CD8+CD57+ T cells (not recorded which) from PBMCs. Source of these receptors: a human donor with severe aplastic anemia or a healthy control (not recorded which).

The chain has TRBV12-3 or TRBV12-4 and TRBJ1-1; D is unclear. With 6 bases removed from V and 5 bases from J, the gap between germline ends came to 13 bases. The CDR3 length is 13 residues. Here the CDR3 reads CASRLTSQTEAFF. Written as DNA, the CDR3 is TGTGCCAGCAGGTTAACAAGTCAAACTGAAGCTTTCTTT.

This clonotype was seen at least ten times. The rearrangement uses TRBV12-3 or TRBV12-4 and TRBJ2-7; D is possibly TRBD1 (5 bases). There are 14 residues in the CDR3. Trimming cost V 0 bases and J 2 bases, with 8 bases left between them. The chain's CDR3 is CASSLATAAYEQYF. CDR3 sequence (DNA): TGTGCCAGCAGTTTAGCGACAGCTGCCTACGAGCAGTACTTC.

The V gene is TRBV4-1, the J gene TRBJ2-7; 8 nucleotides line up with TRBD1. V lost 1 base and J lost 1; bases outside the gene matches: 3. Germline CDR1 reads MGHRA; CDR2 reads YSYEKL. CDR3 length equals 15 residues. Here the CDR3 reads CASSQVTGGSYEQYF. The CDR3 DNA reads as TGCGCCAGCAGCCAAGTAACAGGGGGATCCTACGAGCAGTACTTC.

The chain employs TRBV20-1 and TRBJ2-1; D is uncertain. The germline gives CDR1 DFQATT, CDR2 SNEGSKA (reference sequence). The germline V and J ends were trimmed by 5 bases and 2 bases, with 10 bases remaining between them. CDR3 length: 13 amino acids. The CDR3 nucleotides are TGCAGTGCTCGCGTCTCCACCTACAATGAGCAGTTCTTC. This codes for CSARVSTYNEQFF.

This sequence joins TRBV5-1 and TRBJ2-5, with D possibly called TRBD1 or TRBD2 (5 bases each). The length of the CDR3 is 15 residues. Looked up from germline, CDR1 is SGHRS and CDR2 is YFSETQ. V lost 4 bases, J lost 1 base, and 14 bases lay in between. CDR3 loop: CASSPPRDGQETQYF. The CDR3 DNA reads as TGCGCCAGCAGCCCGCCCAGGGACGGCCAAGAGACCCAGTACTTC.

This clonotype came up a few times. The chain couples TRBV12-3 or TRBV12-4 to TRBJ2-3, with no clear D. The CDR3 totals 14 residues. V dropped 6 bases and J dropped 2 bases, with 12 bases sitting between them. The CDR3, as DNA: TGTGCCAGCAGGTTGGACGGGTACACAGATACGCAGTATTTT. Its protein is CASRLDGYTDTQYF.

This chain joins TRBV10-3 and TRBJ2-3; TRBD2 matches 10 bases. V shed 0 bases, J shed 2 bases, and the junction held 17 bases outside the gene matches. The CDR3 is made up of 21 amino acids. The germline gives CDR1 ENHRY, CDR2 SYGVKD. The CDR3 loop is CAISESGLAEWSSAYTDTQYF. The CDR3 DNA reads TGTGCCATCAGTGAGTCTGGACTAGCGGAGTGGTCCTCTGCCTACACAGATACGCAGTATTTT.

The chain has TRBV29-1 and TRBJ2-5; tentative D call: TRBD2 (6 bases). This CDR3 spans 12 amino acids. The germline V gene has CDR1 SQVTM and CDR2 ANQGSEA. The V and J ends lost 8 bases and 0 bases respectively, with 10 bases between them. For the CDR3, the DNA is TGCAGCCACGGGGGTTACCAAGAGACCCAGTACTTC. This encodes CSHGGYQETQYF.

This clonotype was counted ten times or more. This chain joins TRBV5-4 and TRBJ2-3; no definite D call. The CDR3 totals 16 residues. CDR1 SGHNT and CDR2 YYREEE come from the germline V gene (reference sequence). Trimming took 4 bases from V and 1 from J, leaving 16 bases between them. CDR3 loop: CASSREQALRTDTQYF. The CDR3 DNA reads as TGTGCCAGCAGCCGTGAGCAGGCGCTGCGCACAGATACGCAGTATTTT.

This chain connects TRBV9 to TRBJ1-1; possibly TRBD1 for D (5 bases). The ends were cut back, 3 bases at V and 4 bases at J, with 13 bases in the middle. Germline CDR1 reads SGDLS; CDR2 reads YYNGEE. CDR3 length equals 14 residues. Here the CDR3 reads CASSEGTVGTEAFF. CDR3 coding DNA: TGTGCCAGCAGCGAGGGGACGGTGGGCACTGAAGCTTTCTTT. Full variable domain (outside the CDR3, taken from reference TRBV9 and TRBJ1-1): DSGVTQTPKHLITATGQRVTLRCSPRSGDLSVYWYQQSLDQGLQFLIQYYNGEERAKGNILERFSAQQFPDLHSELNLSSLELGDSALYFCASSEGTVGTEAFFGQGTRLTVV.

This clonotype was counted between two and nine times. A much larger clone differs from this one at a single base, so this may be a read error. The chain is built from TRBV20-1 and TRBJ1-6; D remains unclear. CDR3 size: 14 residues. V was pared by 5 bases and J by 7 bases, with 15 bases between. From germline, CDR1 is DFQATT and CDR2 SNEGSKA (reference sequence). The CDR3 DNA sequence: TGCAGTGCTGGAAAAGGGCCCCTAAATTCACCCCTCCACTTT. Translating it yields CSAGKGPLNSPLHF.

This clonotype was counted a single time. The J gene is TRBJ1-3, the V gene TRBV7-6, with unresolved D. The CDR3 consists of 18 residues. V was trimmed by 1 base and J by 0 bases, leaving 16 bases between them. The germline V gene has CDR1 SGHVS and CDR2 FNYEAQ. CDR3: CASSLGGGIQISGNTIYF. CDR3 bases: TGTGCCAGCAGCTTAGGTGGAGGGATCCAAATCTCTGGAAACACCATATATTTT.

This chain uses TRBV7-3 with TRBJ2-2; the D is unclear. The germline V gene has CDR1 SGHTA and CDR2 FQGTGA. Trimming cost V 5 bases and J 7 bases, with 11 bases left between them. The CDR3 has 13 amino acids. The CDR3 region has the DNA TGTGCCAGCAGCGCCGTCGCTAACGGGGAGCTGTTTTTT. Translated: CASSAVANGELFF.

This clonotype was recorded once. The chain couples TRBV7-8 to TRBJ2-3; D unresolved. Trimming took off 5 bases at V and 0 bases at J, with 15 bases between the two ends. From germline, CDR1 is SGHVS and CDR2 FQNEAQ. The CDR3 has 16 amino acids. The CDR3 sequence: CASSTVQGPSTDTQYF. The CDR3 nucleotides read TGTGCCAGCAGCACCGTACAAGGCCCCAGCACAGATACGCAGTATTTT.

V and J are TRBV19 and TRBJ2-5; 7 positions match TRBD1. The CDR3 runs 14 residues. Per germline, CDR1 LNHDA and CDR2 SQIVND (reference sequence). The ends lost 3 bases at V and 9 bases at J; junction bases unmatched: 10. The CDR3 DNA is TGTGCCAGTAGTATGACCGGGACAGTTGGGGCCCAGTACTTC. This translates into CASSMTGTVGAQYF.

The chain couples TRBV19 to TRBJ2-7; 8 nucleotides match TRBD1. CDR1 is LNHDA, CDR2 SQIVND, per germline (reference sequence). The length of the CDR3 is 16 residues. The V and J ends lost 1 base and 1 base, in that order; junction bases with no gene match: 6. The CDR3 DNA reads TGTGCCAGTAGTATAGGAGGCCAGGGGGCGTCCTACGAGCAGTACTTC. This encodes CASSIGGQGASYEQYF.

The rearrangement joins TRBV20-1 to TRBJ2-7; 12 bases are a match to TRBD2. Trimming cost V 6 bases and J 5 bases; bases outside gene matches: 2. This CDR3 has 12 residues. The germline CDR1 and CDR2 sequences are DFQATT and SNEGSKA (reference sequence). The CDR3 loop reads CSALAGGDEQYF. DNA of the CDR3: TGCAGTGCCCTAGCGGGAGGGGACGAGCAGTACTTC.

V and J are TRBV10-2 and TRBJ1-1, with 7 bases lining up with TRBD1. The CDR3 length is 13 residues. The germline V gene encodes CDR1 WSHSY and CDR2 SAAADI. Trimming took 4 bases from V and 5 from J; bases not matched to a gene: 4. Written as DNA, the CDR3 is TGCGCCAGCAGTGTCTTACAGGGGACTGAAGCTTTCTTT. It encodes CASSVLQGTEAFF.

As to this clonotype: A much larger clone lies one base from this, so it may be a read error. The gene calls are TRBV3-1 and TRBJ1-3; D call uncertain. The CDR3 is made up of 13 amino acids. Germline lookup yields CDR1 LGHDT and CDR2 YNNKEL (reference sequence). The CDR3 DNA reads TGTGCCAGCAGTGGGAACGCTGGAGACACCATATATTTT. Protein product: CASSGNAGDTIYF.

Notes on this clonotype: The junction departs from germline at one end; a sequencing error may be responsible. The chain couples TRBV25-1 to TRBJ2-7; 9 bases are shared with TRBD2. Germline CDR1 MGHDK, CDR2 SYGVNS. The CDR3 has 15 residues. CDR3 bases: TGTGCCAGCAGTGCAGGACTAGCGATAGTGGGCGAGCAGTGCTTC. The encoded protein is CASSAGLAIVGEQCF.

V gene TRBV5-6 combines with J gene TRBJ2-3, with D perhaps matching TRBD2 (6 bases). The CDR3 spans 18 residues. Germline V gene data show CDR1 as SGHDT and CDR2 as YYEEEE. V was trimmed by 1 base and J by 1 base, leaving 19 bases between them. The CDR3 spells CASSLRAHWWGGTDTQYF. CDR3 sequence (DNA): TGTGCCAGCAGCTTGCGGGCTCATTGGTGGGGGGGCACAGATACGCAGTATTTT.

The table lists this clonotype with many counts. J is TRBJ2-7 and V is TRBV6-7; the match to TRBD1 covers 8 bases. TRBV6-7 is an open reading frame whose function is uncertain. The CDR3 totals 15 residues. V shed 7 bases, J shed 0 bases, and the junction held 8 bases outside the gene matches. DNA of the CDR3: TGTGCCAGCACCCCAGGACAGGGAGACTCCTACGAGCAGTACTTC. It is translated as CASTPGQGDSYEQYF.